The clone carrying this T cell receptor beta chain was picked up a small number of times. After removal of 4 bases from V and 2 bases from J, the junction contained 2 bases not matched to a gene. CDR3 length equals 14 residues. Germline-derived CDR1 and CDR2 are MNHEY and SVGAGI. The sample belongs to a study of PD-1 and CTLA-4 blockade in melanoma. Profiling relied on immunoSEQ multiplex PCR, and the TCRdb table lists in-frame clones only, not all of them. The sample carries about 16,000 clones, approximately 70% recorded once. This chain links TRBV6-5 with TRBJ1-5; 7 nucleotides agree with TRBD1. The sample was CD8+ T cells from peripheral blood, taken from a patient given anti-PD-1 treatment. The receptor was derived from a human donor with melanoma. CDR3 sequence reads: CASSSGQGNQPQHF. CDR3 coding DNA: TGTGCCAGCAGTTCCGGACAGGGCAATCAGCCCCAGCATTTT.